This T cell receptor (beta chain) derives from a study of blood T cells in healthy people across ages. Study-level results: A greater number of naive CD4+ cells and higher diversity distinguished long-lived donors from aged donors.

PCR was performed a second time for roughly 7 to 12 cycles using a sample-barcoded 5' primer and a J-beta primer mix. TCRdb re-derived calls from the 5' RACE reads in MiXCR, one entry per CDR3 protein. This sample carries about a million distinct CDR3 sequences, approximately 49% of them seen once, and the ten largest clones take under 15%. Comments on this clonotype: What it recognizes is unknown.

The V end lost 3 bases, the J end lost 2 bases, and 11 bases lay between the germline ends. Looked up from germline, CDR1 is LGHDT and CDR2 is YNNKEL (reference sequence). The length of the CDR3 is 14 residues. Drawn from each donor were approximately 9.2 milliliters of peripheral blood. The specimen sequenced was blood. The origin of this receptor is a young man in good health. The V and J genes are TRBV3-1 and TRBJ2-7, with D maybe TRBD2 (5 bases). The CDR3 protein is CASSQPRRPYEQYF. For the CDR3, the DNA is TGTGCCAGCAGCCAGCCCAGGAGGCCCTACGAGCAGTACTTC.